This T cell receptor beta chain comes out of a study of blood T cell repertoires in COVID-19. TCRdb keeps only in-frame clones here, not all; method: immunoSEQ multiplex PCR. The sample carries under 300,000 clones, approximately 82% recorded once. The clonotype was recovered from a man aged 40-49 years who had recovered from COVID-19. The material sequenced was PBMCs or T cells enriched from blood (not recorded which).

The CDR3 sequence: CSASPGLNSPLHF. CDR3 nucleotides: TGCAGTGCTAGTCCGGGACTTAATTCACCCCTCCACTTT. The chain employs TRBV20-1 and TRBJ1-6; tentative D call: TRBD1 (5 bases). The CDR3 length is 13 residues. Germline values: CDR1 DFQATT, CDR2 SNEGSKA (reference sequence). V lost 3 bases and J 6 bases, leaving 9 bases between the germline ends.